Described below is a single T cell receptor beta chain sequence and its context. This record belongs to a study of T cell responses to AZD1222 COVID-19 vaccine. J gave up 1 base and V 3 bases, and 1 base lay outside the gene matches. The CDR3 contains 14 residues. Germline CDR1 is MGHRA and CDR2 is YSYEKL. Profiling relied on immunoSEQ multiplex PCR, and the TCRdb table lists in-frame clones only, not all of them. In the table there are some 99,000 clones, roughly 80% of which are singletons. This chain uses TRBV4-1 with TRBJ1-1; 8 bases fit TRBD1. This TCR was recovered from an adult who received the AZD1222 COVID-19 vaccine. The material sequenced was peripheral blood, taken 28 days after the second AZD1222 dose. This CDR3 is CASSQTGANTEAFF. CDR3 sequence (DNA): TGCGCCAGCAGCCAGACAGGGGCGAACACTGAAGCTTTCTTT.